This TCR beta chain was recovered during a study of T cell repertoires in cytomegalovirus infection. In the study overall: It was the public TCR beta signatures that indicated both CMV infection and matching HLA type. Overall study results and limits: HLA-C-restricted CMV-specific TCR beta clonotypes were dominant in the ex vivo response. Carriage of CMV together with the relevant HLA was identifiable through cumulative public TCR beta family frequency.

With respect to this clonotype: Its antigen is not known.

The length of the CDR3 is 16 residues. V dropped 6 bases and J dropped 4 bases, with 20 bases sitting between them. The germline V gene encodes CDR1 MNHEY and CDR2 SVGEGT. TCRdb used MiXCR to reprocess the reads, holding one entry per CDR3 protein. Here the sample spans under 500,000 distinct CDR3 sequences, roughly 43% being singletons. This TCR came from a human donor in good health (CMV status not recorded). Some clones in this sample may be carry-over from other donors' samples. V gene TRBV6-2 or TRBV6-3 combines with J gene TRBJ2-3, with D possibly being TRBD2 (6 bases). The specimen was cultured PBMCs, collected from culture after CMV antigen stimulation. In DNA form, the CDR3 reads TGTGCCAGCAGAGAGAACGGGAGAGGGAGTGCAGATACGCAGTATTTT. Amino acids: CASRENGRGSADTQYF.